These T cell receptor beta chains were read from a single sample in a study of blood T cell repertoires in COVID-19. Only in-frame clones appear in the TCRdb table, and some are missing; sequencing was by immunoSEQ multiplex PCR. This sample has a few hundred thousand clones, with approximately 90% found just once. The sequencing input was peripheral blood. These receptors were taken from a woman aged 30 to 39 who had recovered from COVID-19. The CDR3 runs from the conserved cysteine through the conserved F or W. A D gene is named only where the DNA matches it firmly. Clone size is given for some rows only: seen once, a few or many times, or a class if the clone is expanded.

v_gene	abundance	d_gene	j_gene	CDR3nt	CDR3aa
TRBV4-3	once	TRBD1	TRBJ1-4	TGCGCCAGCAGCCTGACACAGGGGGCCGAAAAACTGTTTTTT	CASSLTQGAEKLFF
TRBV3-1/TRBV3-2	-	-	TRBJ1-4	TGTGCCAGCAGGGAGGGTGAAAAACTGTTTTTT	CASREGEKLFF
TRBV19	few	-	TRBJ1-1	TGTGCCAGTATCCGGGAGGGGGATCTAACAGGAGCTTTCTTT	CASIREGDLTGAFF
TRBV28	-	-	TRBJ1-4	TGTGCCAGCGGAGAGGGTCCGACCGAAAAACTGTTTTTT	CASGEGPTEKLFF
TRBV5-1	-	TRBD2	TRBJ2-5	TGCGCCAGCAGCTCCTACCGACTAGCGGGGGCGGGAGAGACCCAGTACTTC	CASSSYRLAGAGETQYF
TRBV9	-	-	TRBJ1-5	TGTGCCAGCAGCGTAGCTCCTGACAACAATCAGCCCCAGCATTTT	CASSVAPDNNQPQHF
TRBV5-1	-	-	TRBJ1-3	TGCGCCAGCAGCCCCGGGGTGTCAGGAAACACCATATATTTT	CASSPGVSGNTIYF
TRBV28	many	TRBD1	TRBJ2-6	TGTGCCAGCACCCGGGACAGCATCTCTGGGGCCAACGTCCTGACTTTC	CASTRDSISGANVLTF
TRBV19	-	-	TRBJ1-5	TGTGCCAGTAGTGGGCCCGATTACAATCAGCCCCAGCATTTT	CASSGPDYNQPQHF
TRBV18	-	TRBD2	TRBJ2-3	TGTGCCAGCTCACCACTATATACTAGCGGGGGGGCCAGCACAGATACGCAGTATTTT	CASSPLYTSGGASTDTQYF
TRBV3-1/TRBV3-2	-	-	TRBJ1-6	TGTGCCAGCAGCCAAGGACAGGCGAATTCACCCCTCCACTTT	CASSQGQANSPLHF
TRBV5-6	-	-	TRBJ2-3	TGTGCCAGCAGCTTGGCCAGGGTTGATACGCAGTATTTT	CASSLARVDTQYF
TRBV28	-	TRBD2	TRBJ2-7	TGTGCCAGCAGTCCGCTGGAGGGCCTAGCGGGGGGGAGCGAGCAGTACTTC	CASSPLEGLAGGSEQYF
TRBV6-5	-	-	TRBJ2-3	TGTGCCAGCAGGCCCCGCGGGAGCACAGATACGCAGTATTTT	CASRPRGSTDTQYF
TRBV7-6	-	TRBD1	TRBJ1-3	TGTGCCAGCAGCTTTACTGTGACAGGGGACTCTGGAAACACCATATATTTT	CASSFTVTGDSGNTIYF
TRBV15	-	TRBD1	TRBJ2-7	TGTGCCACCAGCAGAAAAGGACAGGGTTACGAGCAGTACTTC	CATSRKGQGYEQYF
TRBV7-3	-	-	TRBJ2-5	TGTGCCAGCAGCTTAGCGGTTGGAGAGACCCAGTACTTC	CASSLAVGETQYF
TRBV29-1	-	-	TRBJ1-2	TGCAGCGTTGAAGATCTCGGCGGGGGCGGGCGAGGCTATGGCTACACCTTC	CSVEDLGGGGRGYGYTF
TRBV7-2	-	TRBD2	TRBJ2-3	TGTGCCAGCAGCTTTTTAGCGGGGGCCGGAGATACGCAGTATTTT	CASSFLAGAGDTQYF
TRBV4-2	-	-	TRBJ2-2	TGTGCCAGCAGCTCATACACCGGGGAGCTGTTTTTT	CASSSYTGELFF
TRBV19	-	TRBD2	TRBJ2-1	TGTGCCAGTAGCAGCGGGGGGGCCTACAATGAGCAGTTCTTC	CASSSGGAYNEQFF
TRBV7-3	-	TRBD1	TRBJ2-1	TGTGCCAGCAGCCCTAGCGGACAGGGGAACAATGAGCAGTTCTTC	CASSPSGQGNNEQFF
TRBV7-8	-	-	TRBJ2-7	TGTGCCAGCAGTCCCGGACAGCGAAGAGGCGAGCAGTACTTC	CASSPGQRRGEQYF
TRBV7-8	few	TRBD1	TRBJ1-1	TGTGCCAGCAGCCGGCCGGGCAGGGGGCAGGGTGAAGCTTTCTTT	CASSRPGRGQGEAFF
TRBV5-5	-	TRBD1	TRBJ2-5	TGTGCCAGCAGCTTGGTGACAGGGTCAGAGACCCAGTACTTC	CASSLVTGSETQYF